This TCR beta chain came from a study of response to subunit inactivated influenza vaccine. Whole-study findings and limits: Only a handful of new T cells, the authors suggested, are recruited with each seasonal influenza vaccination.

This clonotype was counted a few times. Its antigen is still unknown. TCRdb re-analysed the RT-PCR reads in MiXCR, keeping a single row per CDR3 protein. This sample carries hundreds of thousands of distinct CDR3 sequences, around 11% of them seen once, and the ten largest clones take roughly 10%. From germline, CDR1 is KGHSH and CDR2 LQKENI. There are 14 residues in the CDR3. The V gene lost 6 bases and the J gene lost 0 bases, with 12 bases spanning the gap. This receptor was identified in a man between 45 and 60 years old who received an inactivated influenza vaccine. This specimen was PBMCs from blood, taken on the day of vaccination. The chain recombines TRBV18 with TRBJ2-7, with D possibly called TRBD1 or TRBD2 (5 bases each). The CDR3 nucleotides are TGTGCCAGCTCCCAAGGGGACCTCTCCTACGAGCAGTACTTC. Encoded protein: CASSQGDLSYEQYF.